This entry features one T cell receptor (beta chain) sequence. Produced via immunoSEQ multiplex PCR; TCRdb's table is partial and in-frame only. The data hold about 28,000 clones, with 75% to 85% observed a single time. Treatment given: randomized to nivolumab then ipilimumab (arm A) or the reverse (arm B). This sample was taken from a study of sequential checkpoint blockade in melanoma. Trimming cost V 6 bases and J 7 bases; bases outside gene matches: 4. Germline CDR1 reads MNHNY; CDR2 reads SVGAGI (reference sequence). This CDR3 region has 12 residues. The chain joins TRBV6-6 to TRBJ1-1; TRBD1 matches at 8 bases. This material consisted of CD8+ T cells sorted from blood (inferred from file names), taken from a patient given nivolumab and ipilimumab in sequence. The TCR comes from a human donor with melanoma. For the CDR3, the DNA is TGTGCCAGCAGCACGGACAGGGTTGAAGCTTTCTTT. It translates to CASSTDRVEAFF.